This TCR beta chain was obtained from a study of blood T cells in healthy people across ages. A second about 7 to 12 cycle PCR used barcoded and J-beta primers. TCRdb re-derived calls from the 5' RACE reads in MiXCR, one entry per CDR3 protein. The repertoire holds about 380,000 distinct CDR3 sequences, with over 45% as singletons. This clonotype showed up just a few times. The CDR3 runs 15 residues. Per germline, CDR1 DFQATT and CDR2 SNEGSKA (reference sequence). J gave up 2 bases and V 3 bases, and 6 bases lay outside the gene matches. The specimen sequenced was blood. The sequence was obtained from a man in his sixties in good health. The rearrangement joins TRBV20-1 to TRBJ2-5; TRBD2 agrees at 10 bases. The DNA of the CDR3 is TGCAGTGCTAGTGGAAGGACTAGCGGACAAGAGACCCAGTACTTC. The encoded protein is CSASGRTSGQETQYF.